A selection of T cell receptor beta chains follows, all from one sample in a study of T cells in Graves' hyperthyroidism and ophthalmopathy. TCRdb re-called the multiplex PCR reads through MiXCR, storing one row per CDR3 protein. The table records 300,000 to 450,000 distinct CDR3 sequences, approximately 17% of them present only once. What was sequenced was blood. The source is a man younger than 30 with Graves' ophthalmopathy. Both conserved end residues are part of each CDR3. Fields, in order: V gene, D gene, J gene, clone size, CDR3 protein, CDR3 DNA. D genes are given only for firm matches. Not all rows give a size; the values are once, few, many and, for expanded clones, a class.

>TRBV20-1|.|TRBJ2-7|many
CSATWGLAAYEQYF
TGCAGTGCTACCTGGGGGCTCGCCGCCTACGAGCAGTACTTC
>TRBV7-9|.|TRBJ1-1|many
CASSSDINEAFF
TGTGCCAGCAGCTCCGACATAAATGAAGCTTTCTTT
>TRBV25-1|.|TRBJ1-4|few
CASSEGRRSGLKEKLFF
TGTGCCAGCAGTGAGGGGCGCCGTTCGGGACTCAAAGAAAAACTGTTTTTT
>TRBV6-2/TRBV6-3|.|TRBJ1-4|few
CASSYQINEKLFF
TGTGCCAGCAGTTACCAGATTAATGAAAAACTGTTTTTT
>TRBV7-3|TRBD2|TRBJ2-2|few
CASSFAGGPPTQLFF
TGTGCCAGCAGCTTCGCGGGGGGCCCCCCCACGCAGCTGTTTTTT
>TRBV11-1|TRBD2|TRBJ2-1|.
CASSPRTSGRAWEQFF
TGTGCCAGCAGCCCTCGGACTAGCGGGAGGGCGTGGGAGCAGTTCTTC
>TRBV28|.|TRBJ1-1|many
CASSLWLRGGNTEAFF
TGTGCCAGCAGTTTATGGCTGCGGGGTGGGAACACTGAAGCTTTCTTT
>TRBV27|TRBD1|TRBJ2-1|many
CASSSGGGEQFF
TGTGCCAGCAGTTCAGGGGGCGGTGAGCAGTTCTTC
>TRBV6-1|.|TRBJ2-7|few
CASSEIGRGYEQYF
TGTGCCAGCAGTGAAATTGGCAGGGGCTACGAGCAGTACTTC
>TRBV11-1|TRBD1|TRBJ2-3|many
CASSRDSYTDTQYF
TGTGCCAGCAGCCGGGACAGCTACACAGATACGCAGTATTTT
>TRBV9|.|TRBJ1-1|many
CASSVGTLNTEAFF
TGTGCCAGCAGCGTAGGGACTTTGAACACTGAAGCTTTCTTT
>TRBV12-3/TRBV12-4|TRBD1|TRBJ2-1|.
CASSPNPGQIFHNEQFF
TGTGCCAGCAGTCCCAATCCGGGACAGATATTCCACAATGAGCAGTTCTTC
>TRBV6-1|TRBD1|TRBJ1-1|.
CASRVTGLNTEAFF
TGTGCCAGCAGGGTGACAGGGCTGAACACTGAAGCTTTCTTT
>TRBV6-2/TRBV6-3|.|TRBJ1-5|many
CASSYGQSDQPQHF
TGTGCCAGCAGTTACGGGCAAAGCGATCAGCCCCAGCATTTT
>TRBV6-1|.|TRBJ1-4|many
CASQGGEKLFF
TGTGCCAGCCAGGGCGGGGAAAAACTGTTTTTT
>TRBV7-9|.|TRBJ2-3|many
CASSDAGRDTDTQYF
TGTGCCAGCAGCGACGCAGGCAGGGACACAGATACGCAGTATTTT
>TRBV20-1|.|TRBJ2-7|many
CSAYGTTNYEQYF
TGCAGTGCCTACGGGACGACGAACTACGAGCAGTACTTC
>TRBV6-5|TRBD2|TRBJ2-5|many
CASSYYPIPGGPETQYF
TGTGCCAGCAGTTACTACCCCATTCCGGGGGGGCCGGAGACCCAGTACTTC
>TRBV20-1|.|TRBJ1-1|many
CSASDGGPTEAFF
TGCAGTGCTAGCGATGGGGGTCCCACTGAAGCTTTCTTT
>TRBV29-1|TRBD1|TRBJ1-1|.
CSVGGQEVNTEAFF
TGCAGCGTTGGGGGACAGGAGGTGAACACTGAAGCTTTCTTT
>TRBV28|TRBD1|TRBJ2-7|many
CASETGGANYERYF
TGTGCCAGCGAAACAGGGGGCGCGAACTACGAGCGGTACTTC
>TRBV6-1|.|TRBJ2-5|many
CASSPTYRPRLQETQYF
TGTGCCAGCAGTCCAACTTACCGCCCCAGACTTCAAGAGACCCAGTACTTC
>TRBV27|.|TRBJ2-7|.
CASSFGTSPSYEQYF
TGTGCCAGCAGTTTCGGGACTTCTCCCTCCTACGAGCAGTACTTC
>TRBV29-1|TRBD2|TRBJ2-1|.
CSAPSGVYNEQFF
TGCAGCGCGCCTAGCGGGGTCTACAATGAGCAGTTCTTC
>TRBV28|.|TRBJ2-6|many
CASSPPGTSVSGANVLTF
TGTGCCAGCAGTCCCCCCGGGACATCGGTGTCTGGGGCCAACGTCCTGACTTTC
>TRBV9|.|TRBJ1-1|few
CASSVDRLTEAFF
TGTGCCAGCAGCGTAGACAGGTTGACTGAAGCTTTCTTT
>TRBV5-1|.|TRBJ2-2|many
CATSTSTGELFF
TGCGCCACCTCTACATCGACCGGGGAGCTGTTTTTT
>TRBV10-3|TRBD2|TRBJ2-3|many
CAIMASGALDTQYF
TGTGCCATCATGGCTAGCGGGGCCCTAGACACGCAGTATTTT
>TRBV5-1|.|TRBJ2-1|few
CASSLTPPSVNEQFF
TGCGCCAGCAGCTTGACCCCACCTAGCGTTAATGAGCAGTTCTTC
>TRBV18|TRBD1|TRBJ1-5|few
CASSPDRGSNQPQHF
TGTGCCAGCTCACCCGACAGGGGTAGCAATCAGCCCCAGCATTTT
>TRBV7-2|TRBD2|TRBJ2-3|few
CASSPQTSGGANTQYF
TGTGCCAGCAGCCCCCAGACTAGCGGGGGGGCGAATACGCAGTATTTT
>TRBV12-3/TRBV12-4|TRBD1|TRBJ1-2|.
CASSPPGQGAFNYGYTF
TGTGCCAGCAGTCCCCCGGGACAGGGGGCGTTCAACTATGGCTACACCTTC
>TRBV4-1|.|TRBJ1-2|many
CASSQEGLGRGDYGYTF
TGCGCCAGCAGCCAAGAGGGGTTGGGCAGGGGAGACTATGGCTACACCTTC
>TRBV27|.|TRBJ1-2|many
CASSPIPTSRGYTF
TGTGCCAGCAGTCCCATACCGACCTCAAGGGGCTACACCTTC
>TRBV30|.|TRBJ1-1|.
CAWSYWTTEAFF
TGTGCCTGGAGTTACTGGACCACTGAAGCTTTCTTT
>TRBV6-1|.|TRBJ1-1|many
CASSRYPAAEAFF
TGTGCCAGCAGCCGTTACCCGGCGGCTGAAGCTTTCTTT
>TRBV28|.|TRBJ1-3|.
CASSIWGQSSGNTIYF
TGTGCCAGCAGTATATGGGGCCAAAGCTCTGGAAACACCATATATTTT
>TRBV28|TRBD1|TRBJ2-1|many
CASRKLTGGDLNEQFF
TGTGCCAGCAGGAAACTGACAGGGGGCGACTTGAATGAGCAGTTCTTC
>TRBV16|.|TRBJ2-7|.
CASSQPGRSSYEQYF
TGTGCCAGCAGCCAACCGGGACGGTCCTCCTACGAGCAGTACTTC
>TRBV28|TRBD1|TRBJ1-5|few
CASRTGQGAHQPQHF
TGTGCCAGCAGGACCGGACAGGGGGCGCATCAGCCCCAGCATTTT
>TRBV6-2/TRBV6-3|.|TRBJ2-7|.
CASSYSRASPIGYEQYF
TGTGCCAGCAGTTACTCTCGAGCCTCACCCATAGGGTACGAGCAGTACTTC
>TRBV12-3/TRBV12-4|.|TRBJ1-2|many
CASSLRGQPTRHGYTF
TGTGCCAGCAGTTTAAGGGGTCAACCAACGAGGCATGGCTACACCTTC
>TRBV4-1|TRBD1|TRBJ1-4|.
CASSLPSLGQRNEKLFF
TGCGCCAGCAGCCTCCCAAGCCTGGGACAGCGGAATGAAAAACTGTTTTTT
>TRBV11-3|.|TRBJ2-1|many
CASSSRRNNEQFF
TGTGCCAGCAGCTCCCGACGCAACAATGAGCAGTTCTTC
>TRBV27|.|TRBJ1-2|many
CASSFSQGGYGYTF
TGTGCCAGCAGTTTTTCCCAGGGTGGCTATGGCTACACCTTC
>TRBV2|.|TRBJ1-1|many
CASSEGTVNTEAFF
TGTGCCAGCAGTGAAGGTACGGTGAACACTGAAGCTTTCTTT
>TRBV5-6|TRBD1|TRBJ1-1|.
CASSLGTGDGTEAFF
TGTGCCAGCAGCTTGGGGACAGGGGATGGGACTGAAGCTTTCTTT
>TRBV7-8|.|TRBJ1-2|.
CASVLGADLRSNYGYTF
TGTGCCAGCGTCTTAGGAGCCGATCTTCGGTCTAACTATGGCTACACCTTC
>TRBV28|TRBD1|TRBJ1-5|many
CASSPLGQGAVQPQHF
TGTGCCAGCAGTCCATTGGGACAGGGGGCAGTTCAGCCCCAGCATTTT
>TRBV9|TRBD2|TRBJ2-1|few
CASSVAVAGGYNEQFF
TGTGCCAGCAGCGTAGCGGTGGCGGGGGGTTACAATGAGCAGTTCTTC
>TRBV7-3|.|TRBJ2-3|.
CASSLTLEKNTDTQYF
TGTGCCAGCAGCTTAACTCTGGAAAAAAACACAGATACGCAGTATTTT
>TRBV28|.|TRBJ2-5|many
CASSPRDHQETQYF
TGTGCCAGCAGTCCCCGGGACCATCAAGAGACCCAGTACTTC
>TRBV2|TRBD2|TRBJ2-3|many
CASSEPLAGGNTQYF
TGTGCCAGCAGCGAACCGCTAGCGGGGGGGAATACGCAGTATTTT
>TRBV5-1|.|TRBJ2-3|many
CASSLREITDTQYF
TGCGCCAGCAGCTTAAGGGAGATCACAGATACGCAGTATTTT
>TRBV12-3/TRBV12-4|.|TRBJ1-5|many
CASSPSGRGTNQPQHF
TGTGCCAGCAGTCCTAGTGGAAGGGGCACAAATCAGCCCCAGCATTTT